The rows below give T cell receptor beta chains drawn from one sample of a study of cytomegalovirus exposure and HLA in healthy donors. The protocol was immunoSEQ multiplex PCR, while the TCRdb copy is restricted to in-frame clones and leaves out a portion. The sample carries roughly 220,000 clones, around four fifths recorded once. Material: PBMCs. These receptors all stem from a woman younger than 45 in good health and CMV-seropositive. The CDR3 runs from the conserved cysteine through the conserved F or W. D genes are given only for firm matches. Clone size is shown for a subset of rows, as once, few, many or a class of expanded clone.

V	J	size	D	DNA	CDR3
TRBV28	TRBJ1-5	-	-	TGTGCCAGCAGTAGTCAGGGTGGACAGCCCCAGCATTTT	CASSSQGGQPQHF
TRBV27	TRBJ2-7	-	TRBD2	TGTGCCAGCAGTTTATGGGGTAGCGGGGACCGCGAGCAGTACTTC	CASSLWGSGDREQYF
TRBV30	TRBJ1-1	-	-	TGTGCCTGGAGTGGAGTTTCTGACACTGAAGCTTTCTTT	CAWSGVSDTEAFF
TRBV9	TRBJ2-6	-	TRBD2	TGTGCCAGCAGCGAGACTAGCGGGAGTGTTGGGTCTGGGGCCAACGTCCTGACTTTC	CASSETSGSVGSGANVLTF
TRBV7-6	TRBJ2-5	-	-	TGTGCCAGCAGCTTAGAGGACTTC	CASSLEDF
TRBV9	TRBJ2-6	-	-	TGTGCCAGCAGTATGGACAGAACCGGGTATGGGGCCAACGTCCTGACTTTC	CASSMDRTGYGANVLTF
TRBV7-8	TRBJ2-7	-	-	TGTGCCAGCAGCGGCGGGTCTACCTACGAGCAGTACTTC	CASSGGSTYEQYF
TRBV7-8	TRBJ2-7	few	-	TGTGCCAGCAGCTTAAGTCTAACAACCTACGAGCAGTACTTC	CASSLSLTTYEQYF
TRBV18	TRBJ2-1	-	-	TGTGCCAGCTCACCGGGAAGGGATAATGAGCAGTTCTTC	CASSPGRDNEQFF
TRBV4-3	TRBJ1-2	-	-	TGCGCCAGCAGCCAAGAAGTAGAGTGGCTGATATCGGACTATGGCTACACCTTC	CASSQEVEWLISDYGYTF
TRBV2	TRBJ1-3	-	TRBD1	TGTGCCAGCAGGGAGACGGGGACAGTCTCTGGAAACACCATATATTTT	CASRETGTVSGNTIYF
TRBV28	TRBJ1-5	once	-	TGTGCCAGCAGGCCCAAGATCGGGGTAGGCAATCAGCCCCAGCATTTT	CASRPKIGVGNQPQHF
TRBV27	TRBJ1-5	-	TRBD1	TGTGCCAGCAGTTATAGGGACAGTCGCAATCAGCCCCAGCATTTT	CASSYRDSRNQPQHF
TRBV6-1	TRBJ1-4	once	-	TGTGCCAGCAGTGACTGGGACCTTAATGAAAAACTGTTTTTT	CASSDWDLNEKLFF
TRBV27	TRBJ2-2	-	TRBD2	TGTGCCAGCAGTGCGATAGTGAGCGGGAGGGCCCAAAACACCGGGGAGCTGTTTTTT	CASSAIVSGRAQNTGELFF
TRBV7-2	TRBJ1-5	-	-	TGTGCCAGCAGCCTAAACCGGGGACAGCCCCAGCATTTT	CASSLNRGQPQHF
TRBV19	TRBJ2-1	few	TRBD2	TGTGCCAGTAGTATTAAGGTGGGGACTAGCGCGACTGGACACAATGAGCAGTTCTTC	CASSIKVGTSATGHNEQFF
TRBV4-1	TRBJ2-7	-	-	TGCGCCAGCAGCCCCACGAATCGTGGCACCGTCCCCTACGAGCAGTACTTC	CASSPTNRGTVPYEQYF
TRBV30	TRBJ2-7	-	-	TGTGCCTGGATCGGGACTTACGAGCAGTACTTC	CAWIGTYEQYF
TRBV27	TRBJ2-7	-	TRBD2	TGTGCCAGCAGCCTACTAGCGGGCTACGAGCAGTACTTC	CASSLLAGYEQYF
TRBV6-5	TRBJ2-1	-	-	TGTGCCAGCACCAAGGGGACTTCCTACAATGAGCAGTTCTTC	CASTKGTSYNEQFF
TRBV7-9	TRBJ1-2	-	-	TGTGCCAGCAGCTCCCACAGGACAGACTATGGCTACACCTTC	CASSSHRTDYGYTF
TRBV5-1	TRBJ1-2	-	TRBD1	TGCGCCAGCAGCTTACCCGGACAGGCCTTTGGCTACACCTTC	CASSLPGQAFGYTF
TRBV11-2	TRBJ2-3	-	TRBD2	TGTGCCAGCAGCTTAGCCGGACTAGCGGCTGGCTATACGCAGTATTTT	CASSLAGLAAGYTQYF
TRBV30	TRBJ1-3	-	-	TGTGCCTGGAGCTATACCGGAAACACCATATATTTT	CAWSYTGNTIYF
TRBV19	TRBJ1-2	-	-	TGTGCCAGTAGTAACTCGGTGGGGAACTATGGCTACACCTTC	CASSNSVGNYGYTF
TRBV9	TRBJ2-7	once	-	TGTGCCAGCAGCGTACAGCCTGACGGATACTACGAGCAGTACTTC	CASSVQPDGYYEQYF
TRBV9	TRBJ2-1	-	-	TGTGCCAGCAGCGTAGCCGCAGGGAACTCCTACAATGAGCAGTTCTTC	CASSVAAGNSYNEQFF
TRBV27	TRBJ2-7	-	-	TGTGCCAGCACAGGACGACAGGCCTACGAGCAGTACTTC	CASTGRQAYEQYF
TRBV14	TRBJ2-2	-	-	TGTGCCAGCAGCCACCTCCGAACAGTGAACACCGGGGAGCTGTTTTTT	CASSHLRTVNTGELFF
TRBV9	TRBJ2-3	-	-	TGTGCCAGCAGCGTGAGTGGAGACGGACTTCAAGGTACGCAGTATTTT	CASSVSGDGLQGTQYF
TRBV5-5	TRBJ2-2	-	-	TGTGCCAGCAGCTTGGTTACGTCGGCAGGGGTGACCGGGGAGCTGTTTTTT	CASSLVTSAGVTGELFF
TRBV9	TRBJ2-1	-	-	TGTGCCAGCAGCGTAGAAGGCAGACCTTACAATGAGCAGTTCTTC	CASSVEGRPYNEQFF
TRBV6-5	TRBJ1-3	-	-	TGTGCCACCCAGGACGGCTCTGGAAACACCATATATTTT	CATQDGSGNTIYF
TRBV20-1	TRBJ2-7	-	-	TGCAGTGCTAGTTCAGGAGAGCAGTACTTC	CSASSGEQYF
TRBV7-2	TRBJ2-7	-	-	TGTGCCAGCAGCTTTAGTGGGCTAGCGCCCTCACGCGCCTACGAGCAGTACTTC	CASSFSGLAPSRAYEQYF
TRBV19	TRBJ1-2	-	TRBD1	TGTGCCAGTAGTATGTCAGACAGGGAGTACTATGGCTACACCTTC	CASSMSDREYYGYTF
TRBV6-5	TRBJ2-7	-	-	TGTGCCAGCAGTCCAACCGAGACAATCGCCTACGAGCAGTACTTC	CASSPTETIAYEQYF
TRBV5-1	TRBJ1-3	-	TRBD1	TGCGCCAGCAGCATAGGACAGGGAACTGGAAACACCATATATTTT	CASSIGQGTGNTIYF
TRBV7-3	TRBJ2-7	-	TRBD1	TGTGCCAGCAGCCAGACAGGGTCCTACGAGCAGTACTTC	CASSQTGSYEQYF
TRBV6-4	TRBJ2-3	-	TRBD2	TGTGCCAGCAGCCTAGCGGGAGGAGGAGATACGCAGTATTTT	CASSLAGGGDTQYF
TRBV6-6	TRBJ2-1	few	-	TGTGCCAGCAGTTACACCGGCGAACACAATGAGCAGTTCTTC	CASSYTGEHNEQFF
TRBV14	TRBJ1-2	few	-	TGTGCCAGCAGCCAAGGAGGGACGGGCTACACCTTC	CASSQGGTGYTF
TRBV6-5	TRBJ2-3	-	-	TGTGCCAGCAGTTACGCCGCAAGGGGAACAGATACGCAGTATTTT	CASSYAARGTDTQYF
TRBV19	TRBJ2-7	-	-	TGTGCCAGTAGTATTTCGGGCAGCTACGAGCAGTACTTC	CASSISGSYEQYF
TRBV27	TRBJ2-7	-	TRBD2	TGTGCCAGCAGTTTATCCGCCTTACGGAGCGGGAGAAACCACGAGCAGTACTTC	CASSLSALRSGRNHEQYF
TRBV28	TRBJ2-1	-	-	TGTGCCAGCAGTCGCACCAATGAGCAGTTCTTC	CASSRTNEQFF
TRBV30	TRBJ1-1	-	-	TGTGCCTGGAGTTCGACAACAGGGGAAGCTTTCTTT	CAWSSTTGEAFF
TRBV28	TRBJ2-1	-	TRBD2	TGTGCCAGCAGACTAATAGGGACTAGCGGGAGGGCGTCCTACAATGAGCAGTTCTTC	CASRLIGTSGRASYNEQFF
TRBV20-1	TRBJ2-7	-	-	TGCAGTGCCGGGCGGGACTACGAGCAGTACTTC	CSAGRDYEQYF
TRBV5-4	TRBJ1-2	-	TRBD1	TGTGCCAGCAGCTTGCAGGGACAGTCCTATGGCTACACCTTC	CASSLQGQSYGYTF
TRBV6-5	TRBJ2-1	-	-	TGTGCCAGCAGTTACTCCGAGAGCGCTAGTTACAATGAGCAGTTCTTC	CASSYSESASYNEQFF
TRBV28	TRBJ2-7	-	TRBD1	TGTGCCAGCAGTTCCAGGGGGCGCGGTAGCTACGAGCAGTACTTC	CASSSRGRGSYEQYF
TRBV18	TRBJ2-7	-	TRBD1	TGTGCCAGCTCACCACTTACCCCGGGACAGGACTACGAGCAGTACTTC	CASSPLTPGQDYEQYF
TRBV6-1	TRBJ2-7	-	-	TGTGCCAGCAGGATACCGGGGTTTGGCTCCTACGAGCAGTACTTC	CASRIPGFGSYEQYF
TRBV4-3	TRBJ2-7	-	TRBD1	TGCGCCAGCAGCTGGGACAGGGGGTCCTACGAGCAGTACTTC	CASSWDRGSYEQYF
TRBV2	TRBJ2-2	-	TRBD2	TGTGCCAGCAAACTAGCGGGAGTGGGGGGCGGGGAGCTGTTTTTT	CASKLAGVGGGELFF
TRBV5-4	TRBJ1-2	-	-	TGTGCCAGCAGCCGATATTGGAACACGGAAGGCTACACCTTC	CASSRYWNTEGYTF
TRBV5-1	TRBJ2-3	-	-	TGCGCCAGCAGCTTGGATGAGGGGACAGATACGCAGTATTTT	CASSLDEGTDTQYF